One and the same sample provided the 11 T cell receptor beta chains below, sequenced in a study of T-cell reconstitution after alpha-beta-depleted transplantation in children listed by TCRdb under 2016. The treatment or condition label of this sample denotes: allogeneic hematopoietic cell transplantation with graft depleted of TCRalphabeta T cells and CD19 B cells. Library method: PCR. The reads were generated on an Illumina HiSeq 2500. To normalize quantification of the TCRbeta repertoire, the TCR libraries were built with molecular barcoding that relied on unique molecular identifiers. TCRdb handled the public reads itself, with Q25 trimming in fastp and clone calling in MiXCR, and kept productive beta chains. Under each unique CDR3 protein, matching rows form one entry showing the most common genes and DNA. Across this sample there are around 250,000 distinct CDR3 sequences, with 6.5% to 10% seen only once. The ten largest clonotypes hold 5% to 8% of the sample.

Sequenced material: PBMCs, mostly from graft donor cells, taken 180 days after TCRalphabeta/CD19-depleted stem cell transplant. The receptors were gathered from a male patient aged 10-17 years who had a stem cell transplant for acute lymphoblastic leukemia, so the T cells may come from the graft donor.

This clonotype was counted ten times or more. This sequence joins TRBV12-3 or TRBV12-4 and TRBJ1-3; 8 bases match TRBD1. Trimming removed 6 bases from V and 3 bases from J; junction bases left unmatched: 4. The CDR3 extends over 14 amino acids. The CDR3, as DNA: TGTGCCAGCAGACCGGACAGGGTTGGAAACACCATATATTTT. This codes for CASRPDRVGNTIYF.

This clonotype was seen repeatedly, ten times or more. The chain couples TRBV4-3 to TRBJ1-5; the match to TRBD1 covers 8 bases. J lost 8 bases, V lost 6 bases, and 9 bases had no gene match. In germline, CDR1 is LGHNA, CDR2 YSLEER. The CDR3 consists of 14 residues. The CDR3 region is CASSPDRALEPQHF. CDR3 DNA: TGCGCCAGCAGTCCGGACAGGGCCCTTGAGCCCCAGCATTTT.

At least ten counts were recorded for this clonotype. The chain joins TRBV4-1 to TRBJ2-1; 15 nucleotides match TRBD2. The CDR3 runs 16 residues. V lost 5 bases, J lost 4 bases, and 3 bases stayed unmatched. Germline loops: CDR1 MGHRA, CDR2 YSYEKL. CDR3 sequence reads: CASSGLAGGNYNEQFF. The CDR3 DNA reads TGCGCCAGCAGCGGACTAGCGGGAGGGAATTACAATGAGCAGTTCTTC.

This clonotype occurred many times. The chain couples TRBV5-1 to TRBJ2-5; D unclear. V was shortened by 2 bases and J by 5 bases, with 10 bases between the two germline ends. The CDR3 sequence is 13 residues long. CDR1 is SGHRS and CDR2 is YFSETQ in the germline V gene. CDR3 sequence (DNA): TGCGCCAGCAGCTTAGACCAAACGGAGACCCAGTACTTC. The encoded protein is CASSLDQTETQYF.

A few counts support this clonotype. The DNA of the CDR3 is TGTGCCAGCAGTTGGGCTTGGGGGGAGCAGTACTTC. Its protein product is CASSWAWGEQYF. The chain links TRBV6-6 to TRBJ2-7; tentatively, D is TRBD1 or TRBD2 (5 bases each). V gave up 4 bases and J gave up 7 bases, with 11 bases separating them. Germline values: CDR1 MNHNY, CDR2 SVGAGI (reference sequence). The CDR3 runs to 12 residues.

Ten or more counts support this clonotype. The chain recombines TRBV12-3 or TRBV12-4 with TRBJ2-3; tentative D call: TRBD1 (5 bases). CDR3 length: 14 amino acids. Trimming took off 6 bases at V and 1 base at J, with 11 bases between the two ends. CDR3 protein: CASRRGLRTDTQYF. CDR3 coding DNA: TGTGCCAGCAGAAGGGGCCTTCGCACAGATACGCAGTATTTT.

This clonotype was seen ten or more times. The V call is TRBV12-3 or TRBV12-4, the J call TRBJ2-3; no clear D gene. Trimming took off 1 base at V and 4 bases at J, with 9 bases between the two ends. The CDR3 spans 14 residues. The CDR3 reads CASSLDIASDTQYF. The CDR3 DNA reads as TGTGCCAGCAGTTTAGATATAGCTTCAGATACGCAGTATTTT.

This clonotype was seen ten or more times. The chain links TRBV7-9 to TRBJ2-7; 12 bases line up with TRBD1. Germline V lookup: CDR1 SEHNR, CDR2 FQNEAQ (reference sequence). There are 15 residues in the CDR3. V lost 0 bases to trimming and J lost 6 bases; unmatched junction nucleotides: 3. This CDR3 is CASSLAGTGGFEQYF. The DNA for the CDR3 is TGTGCCAGCAGCTTAGCGGGGACAGGGGGCTTCGAGCAGTACTTC.

This clonotype occurred once. This may arise from a read error, as a much more abundant clone is one base away. The chain couples TRBV12-3 or TRBV12-4 to TRBJ2-7; unclear D gene. This CDR3 spans 12 amino acids. V gave up 2 bases and J gave up 10 bases, with 12 bases separating them. For the CDR3, the DNA is TGTGCCAGCAGTTTAAACCGCGGCAATCAGTACTTC. It translates to CASSLNRGNQYF.

The sample holds many counts of this clonotype. The gene calls are TRBV4-3 and TRBJ1-2; no firm D call. With 0 bases removed from V and 0 bases from J, the gap between germline ends came to 11 bases. Germline lookup yields CDR1 LGHNA and CDR2 YSLEER. The CDR3 is made up of 16 amino acids. The CDR3 here is CASSQEGPGTNYGYTF. CDR3 DNA sequence: TGCGCCAGCAGCCAAGAGGGCCCTGGCACTAACTATGGCTACACCTTC.

Points on this clonotype: A read error may explain this, as a much larger clone is one base away. The CDR3 region is CASIQDGRLAGGQDTQYF. CDR3 DNA sequence: TGTGCCAGCATCCAAGATGGTCGACTAGCGGGAGGGCAAGATACGCAGTATTTT. The rearrangement joins TRBV4-2 to TRBJ2-3; 14 nucleotides align to TRBD2. Germline CDR1 is LGHNA and CDR2 is YNFKEQ. The CDR3 consists of 18 residues.